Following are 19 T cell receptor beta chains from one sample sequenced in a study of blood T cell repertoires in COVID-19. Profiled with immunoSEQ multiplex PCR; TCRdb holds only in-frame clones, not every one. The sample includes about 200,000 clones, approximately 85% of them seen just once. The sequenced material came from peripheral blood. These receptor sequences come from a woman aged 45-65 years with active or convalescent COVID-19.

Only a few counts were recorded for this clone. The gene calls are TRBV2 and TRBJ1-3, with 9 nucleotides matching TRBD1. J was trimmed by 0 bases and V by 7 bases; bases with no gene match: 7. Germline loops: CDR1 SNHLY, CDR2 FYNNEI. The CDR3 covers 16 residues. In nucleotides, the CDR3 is TGTGCCAGCAATCCGGGACAGGGCCGCTCTGGAAACACCATATATTTT. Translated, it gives CASNPGQGRSGNTIYF. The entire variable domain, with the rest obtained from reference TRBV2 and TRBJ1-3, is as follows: EPEVTQTPSHQVTQMGQEVILRCVPISNHLYFYWYRQILGQKVEFLVSFYNNEISEKSEIFDDQFSVERPDGSNFTLKIRSTKLEDSAMYFCASNPGQGRSGNTIYFGEGSWLTVV.

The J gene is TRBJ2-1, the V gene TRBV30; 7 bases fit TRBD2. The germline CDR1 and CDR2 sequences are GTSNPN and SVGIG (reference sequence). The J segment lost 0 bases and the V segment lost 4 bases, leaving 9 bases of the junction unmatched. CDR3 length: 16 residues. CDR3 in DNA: TGTGCCTGGACCACCAGAATAGCGGGCTCCTACAATGAGCAGTTCTTC. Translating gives CAWTTRIAGSYNEQFF. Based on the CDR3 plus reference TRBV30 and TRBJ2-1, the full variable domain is SQTIHQWPATLVQPVGSPLSLECTVEGTSNPNLYWYRQAAGRGLQLLFYSVGIGQISSEVPQNLSASRPQDRQFILSSKKLLLSDSGFYLCAWTTRIAGSYNEQFFGPGTRLTVL.

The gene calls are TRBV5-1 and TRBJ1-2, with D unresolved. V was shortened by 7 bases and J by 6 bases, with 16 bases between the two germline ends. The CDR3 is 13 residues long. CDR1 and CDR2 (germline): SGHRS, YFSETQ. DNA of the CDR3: TGCGCCAGCTCCCGAAAGCTGGGAGATGGCTACACCTTC. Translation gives CASSRKLGDGYTF.

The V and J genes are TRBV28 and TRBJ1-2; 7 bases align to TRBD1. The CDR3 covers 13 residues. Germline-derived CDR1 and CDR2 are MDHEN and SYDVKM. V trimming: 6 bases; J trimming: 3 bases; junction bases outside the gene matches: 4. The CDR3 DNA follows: TGTGCCAGCAGAACGCAGGGGGACTATGGCTACACCTTC. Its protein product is CASRTQGDYGYTF.

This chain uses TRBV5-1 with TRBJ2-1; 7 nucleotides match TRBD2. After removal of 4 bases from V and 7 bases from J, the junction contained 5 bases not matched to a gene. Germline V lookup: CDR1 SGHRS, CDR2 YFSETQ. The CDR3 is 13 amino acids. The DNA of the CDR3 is TGCGCCAGCAGCGCCCCCGGGGGGAATGAGCAGTTCTTC. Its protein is CASSAPGGNEQFF. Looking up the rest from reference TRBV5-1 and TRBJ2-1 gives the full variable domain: KAGVTQTPRYLIKTRGQQVTLSCSPISGHRSVSWYQQTPGQGLQFLFEYFSETQRNKGNFPGRFSGRQFSNSRSEMNVSTLELGDSALYLCASSAPGGNEQFFGPGTRLTVL.

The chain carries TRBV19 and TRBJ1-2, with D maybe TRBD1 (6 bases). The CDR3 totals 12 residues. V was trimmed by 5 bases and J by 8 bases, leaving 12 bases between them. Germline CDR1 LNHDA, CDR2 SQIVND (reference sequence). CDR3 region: CASSPRGGGYTF. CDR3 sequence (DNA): TGTGCCAGTAGTCCCAGGGGTGGAGGCTACACCTTC. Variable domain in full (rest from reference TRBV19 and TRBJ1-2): DGGITQSPKYLFRKEGQNVTLSCEQNLNHDAMYWYRQDPGQGLRLIYYSQIVNDFQKGDIAEGYSVSREKKESFPLTVTSAQKNPTAFYLCASSPRGGGYTFGSGTRLTVV.

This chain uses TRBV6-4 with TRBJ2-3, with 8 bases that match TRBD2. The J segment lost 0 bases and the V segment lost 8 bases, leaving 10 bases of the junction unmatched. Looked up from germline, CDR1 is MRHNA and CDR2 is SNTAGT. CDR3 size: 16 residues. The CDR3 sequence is CASSPGASGSTDTQYF. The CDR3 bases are TGTGCCAGCTCCCCCGGGGCTAGCGGGAGCACAGATACGCAGTATTTT.

CDR3 in amino acids: CASSYQRESPLHF. Written as DNA, the CDR3 is TGTGCCAGCAGCTACCAGAGGGAGTCACCCCTCCACTTT. The rearrangement links TRBV7-3 to TRBJ1-6; D uncertain. Germline CDR1 SGHTA, CDR2 FQGTGA. Trimming pared 4 bases from V and 10 bases from J, leaving 11 bases between. The CDR3 is 13 residues long.

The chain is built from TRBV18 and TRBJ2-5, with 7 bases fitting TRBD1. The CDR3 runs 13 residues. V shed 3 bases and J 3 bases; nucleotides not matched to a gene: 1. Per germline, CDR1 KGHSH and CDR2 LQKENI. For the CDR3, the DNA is TGTGCCAGCTCACCCGGACAGGAAGAGACCCAGTACTTC. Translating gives CASSPGQEETQYF.

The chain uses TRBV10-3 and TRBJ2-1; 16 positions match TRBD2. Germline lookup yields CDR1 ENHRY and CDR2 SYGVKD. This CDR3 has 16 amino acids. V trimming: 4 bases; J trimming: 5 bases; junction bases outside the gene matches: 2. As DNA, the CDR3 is TGTGCCATCAGTGGGGGACTAGCGGGAGGGGACAATGAGCAGTTCTTC. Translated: CAISGGLAGGDNEQFF.

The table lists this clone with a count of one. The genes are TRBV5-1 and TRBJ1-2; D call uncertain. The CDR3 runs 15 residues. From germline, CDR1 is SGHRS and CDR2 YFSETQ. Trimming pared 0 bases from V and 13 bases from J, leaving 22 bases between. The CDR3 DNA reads TGCGCCAGCAGCTTGGACCCGGGCCTGGCGGGTTCGCTCACCTTC. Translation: CASSLDPGLAGSLTF.

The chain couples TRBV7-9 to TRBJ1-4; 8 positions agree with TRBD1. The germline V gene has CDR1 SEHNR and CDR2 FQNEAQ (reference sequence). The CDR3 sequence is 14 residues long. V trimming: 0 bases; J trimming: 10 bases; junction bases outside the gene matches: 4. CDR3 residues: CASSLAAGGGKLFF. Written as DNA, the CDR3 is TGTGCCAGCAGCTTAGCGGCAGGGGGCGGAAAACTGTTTTTT.

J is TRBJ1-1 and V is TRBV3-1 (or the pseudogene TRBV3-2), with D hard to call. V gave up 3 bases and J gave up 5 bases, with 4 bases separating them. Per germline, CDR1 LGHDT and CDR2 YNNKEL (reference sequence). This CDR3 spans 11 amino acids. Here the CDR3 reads CASSQRTEAFF. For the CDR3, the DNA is TGTGCCAGCAGCCAGAGAACTGAAGCTTTCTTT.

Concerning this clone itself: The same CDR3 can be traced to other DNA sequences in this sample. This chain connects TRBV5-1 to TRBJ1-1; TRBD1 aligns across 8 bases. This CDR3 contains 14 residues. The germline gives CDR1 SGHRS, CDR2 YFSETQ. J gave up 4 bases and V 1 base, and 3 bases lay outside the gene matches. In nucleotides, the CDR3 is TGCGCCAGCAGCTTGACAGGGGGACCCACTGAAGCTTTCTTT. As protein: CASSLTGGPTEAFF.

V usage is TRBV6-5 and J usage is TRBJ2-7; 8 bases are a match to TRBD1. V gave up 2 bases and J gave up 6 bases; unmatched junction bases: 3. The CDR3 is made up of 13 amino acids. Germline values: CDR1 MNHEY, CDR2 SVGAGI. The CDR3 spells CASSYETGAEQYF. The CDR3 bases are TGTGCCAGCAGTTACGAGACAGGGGCCGAGCAGTACTTC.

The DNA for the CDR3 is TGTGCCAGCAGTGGAATGGGCATGGGCAATCAGCCCCAGCATTTT. Protein product: CASSGMGMGNQPQHF. The chain is built from TRBV2 and TRBJ1-5; no clear D. V gave up 4 bases and J gave up 2 bases, with 12 bases separating them. Germline loops: CDR1 SNHLY, CDR2 FYNNEI. This CDR3 spans 15 amino acids.

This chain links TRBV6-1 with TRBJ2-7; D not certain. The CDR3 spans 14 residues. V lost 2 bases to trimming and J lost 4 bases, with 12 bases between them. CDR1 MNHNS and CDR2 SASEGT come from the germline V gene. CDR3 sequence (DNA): TGTGCCAGCAGTGAATTCCACCGAGATTACGAGCAGTACGTC. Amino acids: CASSEFHRDYEQYV.

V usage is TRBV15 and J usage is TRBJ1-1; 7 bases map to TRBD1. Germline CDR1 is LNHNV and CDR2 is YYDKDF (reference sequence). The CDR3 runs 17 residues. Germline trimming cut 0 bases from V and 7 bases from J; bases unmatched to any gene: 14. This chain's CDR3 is CATSRDTHGHRGDEAFF. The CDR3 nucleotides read TGTGCCACCAGCAGAGACACCCACGGCCACAGGGGTGATGAAGCTTTCTTT.

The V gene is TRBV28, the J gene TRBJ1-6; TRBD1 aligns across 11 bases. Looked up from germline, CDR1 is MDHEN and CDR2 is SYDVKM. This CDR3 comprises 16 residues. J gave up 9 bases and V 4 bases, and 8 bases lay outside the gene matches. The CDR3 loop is CASSSQDRGQVSPLHF. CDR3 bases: TGTGCCAGCAGTTCCCAGGACAGGGGGCAGGTTTCACCCCTCCACTTT.